Following are 24 T cell receptor beta chains from one sample sequenced in a study of T cells in women clearing cervical HPV infection. The method was immunoSEQ multiplex PCR; TCRdb's version includes in-frame clones alone and lacks a portion of them. This table holds fewer than 30,000 clones. Sequencing was performed on blood buffy coat. These receptor sequences come from a woman between 18 and 70 years old with a cervical HPV16 infection that either progressed to CIN3+ or cleared (not recorded which).

The CDR3 sequence is CASSSVRGINTEAFF. CDR3 bases read: TGTGCCAGCAGCTCGGTCAGGGGAATAAACACTGAA. V is TRBV13 and J is TRBJ1-1, with D possibly being TRBD1 (6 bases). The read finishes 3 residues shy of the CDR3 end, and the germline J gene is used to complete it. This CDR3 spans 15 amino acids. Trimming cost V 4 bases and J 2 bases, with 14 bases left between them. The germline gives CDR1 PRHDT, CDR2 FYEKMQ (reference sequence).

About this clone itself: The CDR3 goes on 3 residues after the read ends, and that part is filled in from the germline J gene. V is TRBV19 and J is TRBJ2-1; D unclear. Deletions cut 3 bases from V and 8 bases from J, with 11 bases between. This CDR3 has 13 amino acids. Germline V gene sequence: CDR1 LNHDA, CDR2 SQIVND (reference sequence). The CDR3 is CASSIRYVDEQFF. The CDR3 DNA, read in part, is TGTGCCAGTAGTATTCGGTACGTGGATGAG.

The CDR3 reads CASRPLISGRPGANVLFF. The CDR3 bases that were read are TGTGCCAGCAGACCATTGATTAGCGGGAGACCTGGGGCCAACGTG. The chain recombines TRBV7-6 with TRBJ2-2; the match to TRBD2 covers 9 bases. The read falls 3 residues short of the CDR3 end, and the missing part is taken from the germline J gene. The CDR3 runs 18 residues. Germline CDR1 reads SGHVS; CDR2 reads FNYEAQ. The full variable domain, completed using reference TRBV7-6 and TRBJ2-2, is GAGVSQSPRYKVTKRGQDVALRCDPISGHVSLYWYRQALGQGPEFLTYFNYEAQQDKSGLPNDRFSAERPEGSISTLTIQRTEQRDSAMYRCASRPLISGRPGANVLFFGEGSRLTVL.

CDR3 sequence reads: CASSVTTGAYSVTQYF. The sequenced part of the CDR3 DNA is TGTGCCAGTAGTGTCACGACAGGGGCCTACTCGGTGACC. The V gene is TRBV19, the J gene TRBJ2-5, with TRBD1 matching over 8 bases. The CDR3 end lies 3 residues beyond the end of the read and is filled in from the germline J gene. Germline V lookup: CDR1 LNHDA, CDR2 SQIVND (reference sequence). The ends lost 5 bases at V and 7 bases at J; junction bases unmatched: 15. This CDR3 has 16 residues.

With respect to this clone: The read ends 3 residues before the CDR3 terminus; that terminus is restored from the germline J gene. This chain links TRBV5-4 with TRBJ2-7; TRBD2 matches 8 bases. The V segment lost 4 bases and the J segment 4 bases; nucleotides outside the gene matches: 10. Germline CDR1 reads SGHNT; CDR2 reads YYREEE (reference sequence). This CDR3 comprises 15 residues. This CDR3 is CASSPGGLGLYEQYF. The CDR3 DNA, read in part, is TGTGCCAGCAGCCCGGGGGGACTAGGATTATACGAG.

For this clone: The CDR3 is cut off 3 residues early in the read; its end comes from the germline J gene. The chain has TRBV5-4 and TRBJ2-2; 8 bases line up with TRBD2. Per the germline V gene, CDR1 is SGHNT and CDR2 is YYREEE (reference sequence). Germline trimming cut 5 bases from V and 0 bases from J; bases unmatched to any gene: 6. The CDR3 is made up of 16 amino acids. The sequenced CDR3 bases are TGTGCCAGCAGACCGGGACTAGGGGCGAACACCGGGGAG. It yields the protein CASRPGLGANTGE. The CDR3 in full is CASRPGLGANTGELFF.

Turning to this clone: The CDR3 end is not reached by the read, which stops 3 residues before it; the germline J gene fills it in. The V and J genes are TRBV7-9 and TRBJ2-7; TRBD1 matches 8 bases. Germline CDR1 reads SEHNR; CDR2 reads FQNEAQ (reference sequence). V was clipped by 5 bases and J by 3 bases; unmatched bases: 6. The CDR3 is 14 amino acids. The part of the CDR3 DNA that was read is TGTGCCAGCAGCCCCCAGGACAGGGTCTACGAG. It is translated as CASSPQDRVYE. The whole CDR3 protein is CASSPQDRVYEQYF. Together with reference TRBV7-9 and TRBJ2-7, the CDR3 gives the full variable domain: DTGVSQNPRHKITKRGQNVTFRCDPISEHNRLYWYRQTLGQGPEFLTYFQNEAQLEKSRLLSDRFSAERPKGSFSTLEIQRTEQGDSAMYLCASSPQDRVYEQYFGPGTRLTVT.

A remark on this clone: The read terminates 3 residues ahead of where the CDR3 ends, so the germline J gene completes it. The chain couples TRBV19 to TRBJ2-1; D is uncertain. The CDR3 totals 12 residues. The germline V and J ends were trimmed by 2 bases and 6 bases, with 5 bases remaining between them. CDR1 is LNHDA, CDR2 SQIVND, per germline (reference sequence). This chain's CDR3 is CASSIFGNEQFF. The sequenced CDR3 bases are TGTGCCAGTAGTATATTCGGCAATGAG. Combining the CDR3 with reference TRBV19 and TRBJ2-1 gives the whole variable domain DGGITQSPKYLFRKEGQNVTLSCEQNLNHDAMYWYRQDPGQGLRLIYYSQIVNDFQKGDIAEGYSVSREKKESFPLTVTSAQKNPTAFYLCASSIFGNEQFFGPGTRLTVL.

Concerning this clone itself: The read finishes 3 residues shy of the CDR3 end, and the germline J gene is used to complete it. This chain connects TRBV2 to TRBJ2-3, with D perhaps TRBD1 (6 bases). The CDR3 sequence is 16 residues long. From germline, CDR1 is SNHLY and CDR2 FYNNEI. CDR3 region: CASSELGGYSNQPQYF. The covered CDR3 bases are TGTGCCAGCAGTGAACTAGGGGGTTATAGCAATCAGCCG.

Turning to this clone: The read stops 3 residues short of the end of the CDR3; the missing end is completed from the germline J gene. The chain recombines TRBV2 with TRBJ1-2, with 10 bases matching TRBD1. Germline values: CDR1 SNHLY, CDR2 FYNNEI. CDR3 size: 15 residues. J was trimmed by 7 bases and V by 4 bases; bases with no gene match: 9. The CDR3 reads CASSARDRGWGGYTF. Incomplete CDR3 DNA: TGTGCCAGCAGTGCTCGGGACAGGGGTTGGGGTGGC.

Judged by frequency, this clone is medium-sized. Sequencing ends 3 residues short of the CDR3 end; the germline J gene provides the rest. The V and J genes are TRBV18 and TRBJ2-3; TRBD2 agrees at 12 bases. Trimming removed 1 base from V and 5 bases from J; junction bases left unmatched: 1. This CDR3 has 15 residues. Germline CDR1 is KGHSH and CDR2 is LQKENI. CDR3 loop: CASSPLLAGGDTQYF. The sequenced part of the CDR3 DNA is TGTGCCAGCTCACCACTACTAGCGGGGGGAGATACG.

A note on this clone: Read coverage stops 3 residues before the CDR3 terminus; the germline J gene supplies the remainder. The chain joins TRBV27 to TRBJ2-1, with D uncertain. The length of the CDR3 is 13 residues. Germline V gene lookup returns CDR1 MNHEY and CDR2 SMNVEV (reference sequence). V lost 1 base, J lost 6 bases, and 7 bases lay in between. The CDR3 is CASSLFPLNEQFF. Incomplete CDR3 DNA: TGTGCCAGCAGTTTATTCCCCCTCAATGAG.

In the case of this clone: The CDR3 end falls 3 residues outside the read, so it is completed with the germline J gene. The chain has TRBV30 and TRBJ1-1; D is undetermined. The V end was cut by 2 bases, the J end by 1 base, with 8 bases between. The CDR3 spans 13 residues. Per germline, CDR1 GTSNPN and CDR2 SVGIG (reference sequence). The CDR3 spells CAWSTHKNTEAFF. The CDR3 bases that were read are TGTGCCTGGAGTACCCACAAGAACACTGAA.

In regard to this clone: The read ends 3 residues before the CDR3 terminus; that terminus is restored from the germline J gene. J is TRBJ1-1 and V is TRBV11-2, with 7 bases lining up with TRBD1. Germline V gene lookup returns CDR1 SGHAT and CDR2 FQNNGV. The V segment lost 4 bases and the J segment 6 bases; nucleotides outside the gene matches: 11. This CDR3 region has 15 residues. Here the CDR3 reads CASSSTYGQGAEAFF. CDR3 DNA, as far as it was read: TGTGCCAGCAGCTCCACGTATGGCCAGGGGGCTGAA.

The CDR3 protein is CASSVVLKRLEQFF. Partial CDR3 DNA: TGTGCCAGCAGTGTAGTGTTGAAGCGGCTTGAG. The V gene is TRBV2, the J gene TRBJ2-1, with a possible D match to TRBD2 (5 bases). The read comes to an end 3 residues before the CDR3 does, leaving the germline J gene to fill in the end. V dropped 4 bases and J dropped 9 bases, with 16 bases sitting between them. Germline V gene sequence: CDR1 SNHLY, CDR2 FYNNEI. This CDR3 is built from 14 residues.

With regard to this clone: The read terminates 3 residues before the CDR3 end, so the remaining end is supplied by the germline J gene. This chain connects TRBV7-3 to TRBJ2-2; 10 nucleotides line up with TRBD2. The V and J ends lost 0 bases and 2 bases, in that order; junction bases with no gene match: 3. Germline V lookup: CDR1 SGHTA, CDR2 FQGTGA. This CDR3 comprises 17 residues. The CDR3 bases that were read are TGTGCCAGCAGCTTAACAGGACTAGCGGTTAACACCGGGGAG. Translating it yields CASSLTGLAVNTGE. The whole CDR3 is CASSLTGLAVNTGELFF.

The CDR3 here is CSASTRFSSPLHF. CDR3 DNA (partial): TGCAGTGCTTCCACCCGGTTTTCTTCACCC. The chain uses TRBV20-1 and TRBJ1-6; D is ambiguous. The CDR3 extends 3 residues past the end of the read, so its final part is completed from the germline J gene. The length of the CDR3 is 13 residues. Germline CDR1 DFQATT, CDR2 SNEGSKA (reference sequence). Trimming removed 5 bases from V and 9 bases from J, with 14 bases in between.

In the case of this clone: At one of its ends the junction is not consistent with the germline gene, which may arise from a read error. The sequence runs out 3 residues before the end of the CDR3; the remainder is reconstructed from the germline J gene. This chain connects TRBV7-7 to TRBJ2-3; TRBD2 matches 10 bases. The CDR3 has 17 amino acids. Germline values: CDR1 SSHAT, CDR2 FNYEAQ (reference sequence). The sequenced part of the CDR3 DNA is TGTGCTAGCAGCTTGACGCTAGCGGGGGCCAGCACAGATACG. Translated, it gives CASSLTLAGASTDT. The complete CDR3 protein is CASSLTLAGASTDTQYF.

A word on this clone: The read falls 3 residues short of the CDR3 end, and the missing part is taken from the germline J gene. V is TRBV29-1 and J is TRBJ2-7; possible D gene TRBD1, 6 bases. Germline lookup yields CDR1 SQVTM and CDR2 ANQGSEA. The V gene lost 5 bases and the J gene lost 6 bases, with 14 bases spanning the gap. CDR3 length: 12 residues. This CDR3 reads CSVYRVRGEQYF. The part of the CDR3 DNA that was read is TGCAGCGTTTACAGGGTACGGGGCGAG.

Of note for this clone: Coverage ceases 3 residues before the CDR3 finishes, and the germline J gene fills in the end. V and J are TRBV13 and TRBJ2-3; D remains unclear. The length of the CDR3 is 13 residues. The germline V gene has CDR1 PRHDT and CDR2 FYEKMQ (reference sequence). The ends were cut back, 5 bases at V and 4 bases at J, with 10 bases in the middle. This chain's CDR3 is CASSPHSPDTQYF. Incomplete CDR3 DNA: TGTGCCAGCAGCCCCCATTCCCCAGATACG.

For this clone: The DNA ends 3 residues before the CDR3 does, and the rest of the CDR3 is filled in from the germline J gene. The chain employs TRBV7-7 and TRBJ1-5; 9 bases align to TRBD1. The germline V gene has CDR1 SSHAT and CDR2 FNYEAQ (reference sequence). The ends lost 1 base at V and 9 bases at J; junction bases unmatched: 13. The CDR3 runs 17 residues. CDR3: CASSLGARDREGSPQHF. Incomplete CDR3 DNA: TGTGCCAGCAGCTTAGGGGCCCGGGACAGGGAAGGTTCGCCC.

Of note for this clone: The read is 3 residues too short to cover the CDR3 end, so that end is filled in from the germline J gene. The rearrangement links TRBV16 to TRBJ1-2; D is unclear. CDR3 length equals 13 residues. CDR1 KGHSY and CDR2 FQNENV come from the germline V gene. Trimming shortened V by 2 bases and J by 2 bases, and 6 bases separated the two germline ends. The CDR3 DNA, read in part, is TGTGCCAGCAGCCAAAGGGTAAACTATGGC. Protein: CASSQRVNYG. The whole CDR3 reads CASSQRVNYGYTF. Full variable domain (remainder filled in from reference TRBV16 and TRBJ1-2): GEEVAQTPKHLVRGEGQKAKLYCAPIKGHSYVFWYQQVLKNEFKFLISFQNENVFDETGMPKERFSAKCLPNSPCSLEIQATKLEDSAVYFCASSQRVNYGYTFGSGTRLTVV.

With respect to this clone: The CDR3 end is not reached by the read, which stops 3 residues before it; the germline J gene fills it in. The rearrangement uses TRBV16 and TRBJ1-2; 9 bases align to TRBD1. Germline V lookup: CDR1 KGHSY, CDR2 FQNENV. Trimming removed 4 bases from V and 3 bases from J; junction bases left unmatched: 6. This CDR3 contains 15 residues. The CDR3 region is CASSPRTGVDYGYTF. CDR3 bases read: TGTGCCAGCAGCCCCCGGACAGGGGTGGACTATGGC.

About this clone itself: Other nucleotide sequences in the sample specify the same CDR3. CDR3 bases read: TGTGCCAGCTCACCACCGGCAGGGGGCTACGAC. Its translation: CASSPPAGGYD. The whole CDR3 region reads CASSPPAGGYDYTF. The V and J genes are TRBV18 and TRBJ1-2; 8 bases align to TRBD1. The read halts 3 residues ahead of the CDR3 end, with the missing end drawn from the germline J gene. The CDR3 runs 14 residues. Germline V lookup: CDR1 KGHSH, CDR2 LQKENI.